A single sample gave rise to the 9 T cell receptor beta chains below, sequenced in a study of low-dose radiotherapy and immunotherapy resistance in tumors. TRAV- and TRBV-specific primers, spanning alpha and beta chains, primed first-strand cDNA. Over about 19 PCR cycles, TCRs were amplified from a constant-region primer and V-primer adapter. TCRdb re-derived calls from the reads in MiXCR, one entry per CDR3 protein. The table includes 75,000 to 95,000 distinct CDR3 sequences, 8% to 10% detected once. Regarding time point: before trial treatment. Sequences were derived from PBMCs, sampled before treatment. Source of these receptors: a male donor with prostate cancer.

As regards this clonotype: This likely came from a read error, as a far larger clone is one base away. The genes are TRBV6-2 or TRBV6-3 and TRBJ1-1; possible D gene TRBD1, 6 bases. The CDR3 contains 13 residues. Germline V CDR1 and CDR2: MNHEY, SVGEGT. The CDR3 DNA follows: TGTGCCAGCACCTCCACAGGGACCACTGCAGCTTTCTTT. Protein: CASTSTGTTAAFF.

This clonotype was picked up one time. A far larger clone is a single base away, which makes a read error likely. The V gene is TRBV2, the J gene TRBJ2-3, with 8 bases aligning to TRBD2. From germline, CDR1 is SNHLY and CDR2 FYNNEI. The CDR3 contains 15 residues. V dropped 8 bases and J dropped 0; count of bases not matched to a gene: 7. The CDR3 protein is CASGRTSPSTDTQYF. The CDR3, as DNA: TGTGCCAGCGGTCGGACTAGCCCAAGCACAGATACGCAGTATTTT.

This clonotype was observed at least ten times. This chain uses TRBV18 with TRBJ1-2; the D is unclear. The CDR3 length is 16 residues. Germline CDR1 reads KGHSH; CDR2 reads LQKENI. Between the trimmed V and J ends, which lost 4 bases and 0 bases, there was a span of 15 bases. Here the CDR3 reads CASSRANSGANYGYTF. The DNA for the CDR3 is TGTGCCAGCTCACGAGCAAACAGTGGAGCTAACTATGGCTACACCTTC. Together with reference TRBV18 and TRBJ1-2, the CDR3 gives the full variable domain: NAGVMQNPRHLVRRRGQEARLRCSPMKGHSHVYWYRQLPEEGLKFMVYLQKENIIDESGMPKERFSAEFPKEGPSILRIQQVVRGDSAAYFCASSRANSGANYGYTFGSGTRLTVV.

This clonotype has more than one count but fewer than ten. This chain uses TRBV4-3 with TRBJ2-1; D is undetermined. This CDR3 has 14 residues. V lost 1 base and J lost 9, with 13 bases in between. Germline V gene data show CDR1 as LGHNA and CDR2 as YSLEER. The CDR3 sequence: CASSQVEAFGEQFF. CDR3 DNA sequence: TGCGCCAGCAGCCAAGTTGAAGCGTTCGGTGAGCAGTTCTTC.

This clonotype was seen at least ten times. V gene TRBV29-1 combines with J gene TRBJ2-5, with no clear D. V was shortened by 5 bases and J by 4 bases, with 11 bases between the two germline ends. There are 12 residues in the CDR3. The germline CDR1 and CDR2 sequences are SQVTM and ANQGSEA. The CDR3, as DNA: TGCAGCGTTCCTCAGGTGGGAGAGACCCAGTACTTC. This gives the protein CSVPQVGETQYF.

At least ten counts were recorded for this clonotype. The J gene is TRBJ2-1, the V gene TRBV19; D is uncertain. Germline CDR1 is LNHDA and CDR2 is SQIVND (reference sequence). This CDR3 contains 17 residues. V was cut by 3 bases and J by 0 bases, with 15 bases left in between. CDR3: CASSMQPGSGSYNEQFF. In DNA, the CDR3 is TGTGCCAGTAGTATGCAGCCCGGCTCGGGCTCCTACAATGAGCAGTTCTTC.

This clonotype was detected many times. The rearrangement joins TRBV10-3 to TRBJ2-1, with 13 bases fitting TRBD2. V shed 4 bases and J 14 bases; nucleotides not matched to a gene: 11. The CDR3 consists of 15 residues. Germline V gene lookup returns CDR1 ENHRY and CDR2 SYGVKD. CDR3 in amino acids: CAISGGLAGPSGEFF. CDR3 nucleotides: TGTGCCATCAGTGGGGGACTAGCGGGACCCAGTGGGGAGTTCTTC.

This clonotype was seen repeatedly, ten times or more. The chain uses TRBV7-2 and TRBJ2-1, with TRBD2 identical over 10 bases. Per germline, CDR1 SGHTA and CDR2 FQGNSA. V lost 0 bases, J lost 7 bases, and 6 bases stayed unmatched. This CDR3 comprises 16 residues. The CDR3 region is CASSLARLAGANEQFF. CDR3 nucleotides: TGTGCCAGCAGCTTAGCGAGGCTAGCGGGAGCAAATGAGCAGTTCTTC.

This clonotype was recorded many times. The V gene is TRBV28, the J gene TRBJ1-1; a possible D gene is TRBD1 (5 bases). V lost 7 bases and J lost 1, with 16 bases in between. CDR3 size: 15 residues. Looked up from germline, CDR1 is MDHEN and CDR2 is SYDVKM. The CDR3 DNA reads TGTGCCAGCACCGAAAACCTTGGGGGGAACACTGAAGCTTTCTTT. The encoded protein is CASTENLGGNTEAFF.